The present entry profiles one TCR beta chain with its context. Antigen unknown. Deletions cut 4 bases from V and 4 bases from J, with 9 bases between. This CDR3 is 12 amino acids long. Germline lookup yields CDR1 GTSNPN and CDR2 SVGIG (reference sequence). Expressed TCRB transcripts were sequenced because the entire RNA isolate underwent reverse transcription. Each sample of naive, central memory or regulatory T cells had, on average, about 3.57 million reads. The table came from immunoSEQ multiplex PCR; TCRdb's copy has only in-frame clones and leaves some out. The table shows 300,000 to 350,000 clones, with about a tenth occurring only once. The source of the sample is a study of beta chain features in type 1 diabetes. Study-wide points: Researchers could not determine here whether HLA type influences TCRB rearrangement. Cells with high TCR expression could be over-represented when cDNA is sequenced. Type 1 diabetes patients had moderately but significantly shorter TCRB CDR3s in all four CD4+ subsets.

The sequencing input was central memory CD4+ T cells from blood. The rearrangement links TRBV30 to TRBJ2-3; no firm D call. The source of this sequence is a man aged 25 to 40 with type 1 diabetes. The CDR3 sequence is CAWKASADTQYF. The CDR3 bases are TGTGCCTGGAAAGCGTCGGCAGATACGCAGTATTTT.